This record covers a single T cell receptor (beta chain). Other nucleotide sequences in the sample specify the same CDR3. This entry is derived from a study of cytomegalovirus exposure and HLA in healthy donors. The donors were members of the validation cohort comprising over 100 subjects, separate from the roughly 650-subject first cohort. Clones were sequenced by immunoSEQ multiplex PCR, and TCRdb holds only the in-frame ones, with some missing. Of 150,000 to 200,000 clones in the sample, approximately 96% are singletons; the top ten hold approximately 1%. V lost 0 bases and J lost 8; bases outside the gene matches: 8. Germline CDR1 is MNHEY and CDR2 is SVGAGI. The CDR3 consists of 15 residues.

The source of this sequence is a woman aged 18-30 years in good health and CMV-seronegative. The V call is TRBV6-5, the J call TRBJ1-2, with 8 bases fitting TRBD1. The sample comprised PBMCs. The CDR3 bases are TGTGCCAGCAGTTACTCAGACAGGGGAAGAGGAGGCTACACCTTC. The encoded protein is CASSYSDRGRGGYTF.